This TCR beta chain was sequenced in a study of metastatic and nonmetastatic thyroid tumors. As for the study in general: The authors compared repertoires across blood and tumor or nodule tissue from malignant and benign thyroid patients. Study-level points and caveats: Benign nodules were reported to have significantly lower TCR beta diversity than malignant thyroid tumors, in blood and tumor.

Each patient went into thyroid surgery without having received any treatment. Original data processing: CDR3 differences across clinicopathological groups were used to build a distant-metastasis classifier for papillary thyroid cancer. TCRdb reprocessed the PCR reads using MiXCR. TCRdb, not the authors, supplied the V and J calls. The sample has more than 25,000 clones; 7% to 9% are singletons. The CDR3 extends over 14 amino acids. The V end was cut by 1 base, the J end by 4 bases, with 13 bases between. Germline lookup yields CDR1 GTSNPN and CDR2 SVGIG (reference sequence). Many counts were recorded for this clone. Its antigen is unidentified.

This chain joins TRBV30 and TRBJ1-1; D is ambiguous. Source material: blood. The receptor's source is a female donor with papillary thyroid cancer or a benign thyroid nodule (not recorded which). Some clones in this sample may be carry-over from other donors' samples. CDR3 region: CAWSGLGRPTEAFF. CDR3 nucleotide sequence: TGTGCCTGGAGTGGGCTGGGCAGGCCCACTGAAGCTTTCTTT.